This TCR beta chain appears in the sequencing data of a study of T cells after yellow fever vaccination. Across the study: Libraries from low-cell-number fractions were prepared with the SMART-Seq v4 Ultra Low Input RNA kit.

TCRdb re-derived calls from the 5' RACE reads in MiXCR, one entry per CDR3 protein. The data contain 550,000 or so distinct CDR3 sequences, approximately 21% of them seen just once; the ten biggest clones take up 14%. Remarks on this clonotype: Its specificity is not known.

The study's findings and limits: The secondary response was weaker but peaked faster, day 5 versus 15. Subsequent to the booster, the majority of primary-vaccination clones reappeared (roughly 97% CD4, around 85% CD8). Clonotype sharing between CD4 and CD8 compartments was small.

This CDR3 region has 15 residues. CDR1 is MGHDK and CDR2 is SYGVNS in the germline V gene. Trimming removed 4 bases from V and 4 bases from J; junction bases left unmatched: 5. The chain is built from TRBV25-1 and TRBJ1-2; 11 positions agree with TRBD1. This receptor was taken from a man younger than 45 who received the YFV17D yellow fever vaccine. The sample here was PBMCs, taken 15 days after the yellow fever booster vaccination. The CDR3 sequence: CASSAWDRGGYGYTF. In DNA form, the CDR3 reads TGTGCCAGCAGTGCATGGGACAGGGGGGGCTATGGCTACACCTTC.